Below, 13 T cell receptor beta chains from the same sample are listed, as sequenced in a study of blood T cell repertoires in COVID-19. The data were produced by immunoSEQ multiplex PCR, yet TCRdb's version contains in-frame clones alone and is incomplete. The sample carries 70,000 to 85,000 clones, approximately 86% recorded once. The sample consisted of peripheral blood. The receptors stem from a woman between 55 and 75 years old with acute or convalescent COVID-19.

This sequence joins TRBV7-2 and TRBJ2-2; 8 bases match TRBD1. V shed 5 bases, J shed 2 bases, and the junction held 13 bases outside the gene matches. Germline loops: CDR1 SGHTA, CDR2 FQGNSA. The CDR3 has 18 residues. CDR3 bases: TGTGCCAGCAGCCACCCTTATGGGGGACAGGCTAACACCGGGGAGCTGTTTTTT. Its protein product is CASSHPYGGQANTGELFF. Filled out from reference TRBV7-2 and TRBJ2-2, the complete variable domain reads GAGVSQSPSNKVTEKGKDVELRCDPISGHTALYWYRQSLGQGLEFLIYFQGNSAPDKSGLPSDRFSAERTGGSVSTLTIQRTQQEDSAVYLCASSHPYGGQANTGELFFGEGSRLTVL.

This clone was seen a single time. The chain is built from TRBV6-5 and TRBJ1-1; D is perhaps TRBD1 (5 bases). The CDR3 is 11 residues long. V lost 11 bases to trimming and J lost 4 bases, with 11 bases between them. Germline V gene lookup returns CDR1 MNHEY and CDR2 SVGAGI. In DNA form, the CDR3 reads TGTGCCTGCGGGGCTGGCACTGAAGCTTTCTTT. It specifies CACGAGTEAFF.

The chain combines TRBV3-1 (or the pseudogene TRBV3-2) with TRBJ2-1; D might be TRBD2 (5 bases). V was shortened by 1 base and J by 7 bases, with 14 bases between the two germline ends. The CDR3 has 15 amino acids. The germline V gene has CDR1 LGHDT and CDR2 YNNKEL (reference sequence). The CDR3 nucleotides read TGTGCCAGCAGCCAAGGGCGGGCCCTTGGGAATGAGCAGTTCTTC. Protein sequence: CASSQGRALGNEQFF.

The rearrangement joins TRBV3-1 (or the pseudogene TRBV3-2) to TRBJ2-7; 12 bases align to TRBD2. Germline-derived CDR1 and CDR2 are LGHDT and YNNKEL (reference sequence). The CDR3 contains 19 residues. V shed 4 bases, J shed 2 bases, and the junction held 15 bases outside the gene matches. The CDR3 loop reads CASSRRLAGASTSTYEQYF. The CDR3 coding sequence is TGTGCCAGCAGCCGCCGACTAGCGGGGGCCTCGACCTCGACCTACGAGCAGTACTTC.

This sequence joins TRBV7-9 and TRBJ1-6; a weak D match, TRBD1 (6 bases). The CDR3 is 14 amino acids. Looked up from germline, CDR1 is SEHNR and CDR2 is FQNEAQ (reference sequence). With 1 base removed from V and 6 bases from J, the gap between germline ends came to 7 bases. The CDR3 sequence is CASSLGGRNSPLHF. The CDR3 DNA reads TGTGCCAGCAGCTTAGGGGGGCGTAATTCACCCCTCCACTTT.

This clone was seen just once. V is TRBV28 and J is TRBJ1-2; maybe TRBD1 (5 bases). This CDR3 contains 16 residues. The V end was cut by 2 bases, the J end by 2 bases, with 15 bases between. CDR1 is MDHEN, CDR2 SYDVKM, per germline. CDR3 amino acids: CASSLGGLYENYGYTF. For the CDR3, the DNA is TGTGCCAGCAGTTTAGGGGGACTGTACGAAAACTATGGCTACACCTTC.

This clone has just one count. Germline and junction disagree at one end, which may indicate a read error. This rearrangement joins TRBV27 to TRBJ2-7; possibly TRBD1 for D (6 bases). Germline CDR1 reads MNHEY; CDR2 reads SMNVEV (reference sequence). This CDR3 has 11 amino acids. CDR3 residues: CASTTPQGVGF. Here the CDR3 DNA reads TGTGCCAGTACCACCCCACAGGGTGTGGGCTTC.

The chain links TRBV6-6 to TRBJ1-2, with a tentative D call TRBD1 (6 bases). The germline V and J ends were trimmed by 4 bases and 4 bases, with 13 bases remaining between them. This CDR3 is 14 amino acids long. The germline CDR1 and CDR2 sequences are MNHNY and SVGAGI (reference sequence). The CDR3 nucleotides are TGTGCCAGCAGTTCTGGCCAGGGGCCCTATGGCTACACCTTC. It is translated as CASSSGQGPYGYTF.

This chain uses TRBV19 with TRBJ2-4; 8 bases agree with TRBD1. This CDR3 is built from 16 residues. Germline V gives CDR1 LNHDA, CDR2 SQIVND (reference sequence). Trimming took 4 bases from V and 0 from J; bases not matched to a gene: 5. CDR3 sequence reads: CASSTRTGIAKNIQYF. The CDR3 bases are TGTGCCAGTAGTACACGGACAGGGATAGCCAAAAACATTCAGTACTTC. Looking up the rest from reference TRBV19 and TRBJ2-4 gives the full variable domain: DGGITQSPKYLFRKEGQNVTLSCEQNLNHDAMYWYRQDPGQGLRLIYYSQIVNDFQKGDIAEGYSVSREKKESFPLTVTSAQKNPTAFYLCASSTRTGIAKNIQYFGAGTRLSVL.

This chain links TRBV6-2 or TRBV6-3 with TRBJ2-7, with D perhaps TRBD2 (5 bases). Trimming took 5 bases from V and 3 from J, leaving 8 bases between them. This CDR3 has 12 residues. Germline values: CDR1 MNHEY, CDR2 SVGEGT. The CDR3 bases are TGTGCCAGCAGTCCCGGGGACTACGAGCAGTACTTC. Its translation is CASSPGDYEQYF.

The genes are TRBV12-5 and TRBJ2-1; TRBD2 might be the D (6 bases). The CDR3 is made up of 13 amino acids. With 0 bases removed from V and 11 bases from J, the gap between germline ends came to 11 bases. Germline CDR1 LGHNT, CDR2 FRNRAP. CDR3 bases: TGTGCTAGTGGTTTGGTAAAGGGCGGGAAGCAGTTCTTC. Translation: CASGLVKGGKQFF.

This clone was detected only a few times. V gene TRBV19 combines with J gene TRBJ1-2; no reliable D call. The length of the CDR3 is 14 residues. CDR1 is LNHDA and CDR2 is SQIVND in the germline V gene (reference sequence). Trimming shortened V by 0 bases and J by 6 bases, and 11 bases separated the two germline ends. The CDR3 nucleotides are TGTGCCAGTAGTATAGATCCAGATCGGGATGGCTACACCTTC. Translation: CASSIDPDRDGYTF.

The chain joins TRBV6-6 to TRBJ1-1, with TRBD1 matching over 10 bases. Per the germline V gene, CDR1 is MNHNY and CDR2 is SVGAGI (reference sequence). The V segment lost 6 bases and the J segment 4 bases; nucleotides outside the gene matches: 5. This CDR3 is 14 amino acids long. The CDR3 sequence is CASSQRQGATEAFF. The CDR3 coding sequence is TGTGCCAGCAGCCAGCGACAGGGGGCCACTGAAGCTTTCTTT.